Sequencing of this TCR beta chain was carried out in a study of blood T cells in healthy people across ages. Study in general: Per two T cells, about one barcoded beta molecule was captured through template switching. The study, taken as a whole, reports: Not knowing donor CMV status may have confounded expanded clonotype changes.

This CDR3 is built from 14 residues. V dropped 5 bases and J dropped 11 bases, with 24 bases sitting between them. Germline CDR1 is SQVTM and CDR2 is ANQGSEA. Turning to this clonotype: The antigen is undetermined. A much larger clone differs from this one at a single base, so this may be a read error.

Using a J-beta primer mix together with a sample-barcoded 5' primer, a second PCR was run for about 6 to 12 cycles. Each cDNA molecule was tagged by a template-switch adaptor with 12 random nucleotides. MiXCR, applied by TCRdb to the 5' RACE reads, yields one record per CDR3 protein. The table shows 1.5 million to 1.8 million distinct CDR3 sequences, with under 55% occurring only once. V is TRBV29-1 and J is TRBJ2-5, with D tentatively TRBD1 (6 bases). The clonotype originates from a woman under 30 in good health. The sequencing sample was made of blood. DNA of the CDR3: TGCAGCGTTCCCCCGCAGGGGCGCATCAATGAGCAGTACTTC. This sequence encodes CSVPPQGRINEQYF.